This T cell receptor beta chain was observed in a study of T cell changes during pregnancy in multiple sclerosis. Using immunoSEQ multiplex PCR, the repertoire was profiled, and TCRdb retains in-frame clones only, with some absent. Of about 50,000 clones listed, around 89% are singletons. Germline V CDR1 and CDR2: DFQATT, SNEGSKA (reference sequence). With 5 bases removed from V and 2 bases from J, the gap between germline ends came to 7 bases. The CDR3 runs to 11 residues. The gene calls are TRBV20-1 and TRBJ2-7; D possibly corresponds to TRBD2 (6 bases). The receptor was derived from a female donor in good health, enrolled as a control in a pregnancy study. The input for sequencing was peripheral blood, taken after pregnancy. The CDR3: CSAGGAYEQYF. CDR3 DNA: TGCAGTGCTGGCGGGGCCTACGAGCAGTACTTC.